This T cell receptor beta chain came from a study of blood T cell repertoires in COVID-19. Study-level information: The United States, Italy and Spain supplied acute and convalescent COVID-19 samples. PBMCs, B-cell-depleted T cells, or T cells provided the cDNA or gDNA that made up the material.

Under the authors' procedure: From reference gene primer amplification, estimates of nucleated cell counts were derived. Libraries were prepared by immunoSEQ multiplex PCR; TCRdb keeps only in-frame clonotypes and omits some of them. For V, J and clone size, that table is used; D and trimming come from the DNA. In the table there are some 200,000 clones, about 85% of which are singletons. Looked up from germline, CDR1 is MDHEN and CDR2 is SYDVKM. This CDR3 contains 16 residues. Trimming stripped 8 bases from V and 1 base from J, with 20 bases between. The chain employs TRBV28 and TRBJ1-2; D might be TRBD1 (5 bases). The specimen was peripheral blood. The TCR sequence derives from a woman aged 65 to 85 with COVID-19, enrolled during active disease. The CDR3 sequence is CASAPGGGTHNYGYTF. For the CDR3, the DNA is TGTGCCAGCGCCCCTGGGGGGGGAACTCATAACTATGGCTACACCTTC.